This TCR beta chain came from a study of cytomegalovirus exposure and HLA in healthy donors. Study conclusions and caveats: Cytomegalovirus association was assigned to about 150 TCR beta chains. Researchers reported that a few CMV-associated chains were confirmed in vitro as CMV antigen-specific. Rare sequences made up most TCRs, while some public TCRs were found in many donors.

This clone was seen a few times. What it recognizes is unknown. The same CDR3 also results from other DNA sequences found in this sample. Measured with immunoSEQ multiplex PCR; TCRdb has only the in-frame clones, and not every one. The sample gives fewer than 400,000 clones, 80% to 90% of which show up once; around 0.84% is in the top ten. From germline, CDR1 is SGHRS and CDR2 YFSETQ. This CDR3 has 13 residues. V was clipped by 2 bases and J by 5 bases, with 8 bases between them. The chain is built from TRBV5-1 and TRBJ1-5, with D maybe TRBD1 (5 bases). Material: PBMCs. The TCR was taken from a woman younger than 35 in good health and CMV-seronegative. The CDR3: CASSLTGDQPQHF. The CDR3 coding sequence is TGCGCCAGCAGCTTAACAGGAGATCAGCCCCAGCATTTT. Full variable domain (missing parts from reference TRBV5-1 and TRBJ1-5): KAGVTQTPRYLIKTRGQQVTLSCSPISGHRSVSWYQQTPGQGLQFLFEYFSETQRNKGNFPGRFSGRQFSNSRSEMNVSTLELGDSALYLCASSLTGDQPQHFGDGTRLSIL.